This T cell receptor (beta chain) was profiled in a study of cytomegalovirus exposure and HLA in healthy donors. The CDR3 totals 12 residues. Germline V lookup: CDR1 KGHSH, CDR2 LQKENI. V was clipped by 2 bases and J by 6 bases; unmatched bases: 1. 13 Jbeta primers and 60 Vbeta primers were used for the PCR. The protocol was immunoSEQ multiplex PCR, while the TCRdb copy is restricted to in-frame clones and leaves out a portion. The sample contains over 150,000 clones, 75% to 90% of which appear only once. Sequences were obtained from PBMCs. The clonotype comes from a man aged 25 to 40 in good health and CMV-seronegative. The chain employs TRBV18 and TRBJ2-7; 7 bases agree with TRBD2. As DNA, the CDR3 is TGTGCCAGCTCACCAGGACTAGGCGAGCAGTACTTC. Protein product: CASSPGLGEQYF. Looking up the rest from reference TRBV18 and TRBJ2-7 gives the full variable domain: NAGVMQNPRHLVRRRGQEARLRCSPMKGHSHVYWYRQLPEEGLKFMVYLQKENIIDESGMPKERFSAEFPKEGPSILRIQQVVRGDSAAYFCASSPGLGEQYFGPGTRLTVT.